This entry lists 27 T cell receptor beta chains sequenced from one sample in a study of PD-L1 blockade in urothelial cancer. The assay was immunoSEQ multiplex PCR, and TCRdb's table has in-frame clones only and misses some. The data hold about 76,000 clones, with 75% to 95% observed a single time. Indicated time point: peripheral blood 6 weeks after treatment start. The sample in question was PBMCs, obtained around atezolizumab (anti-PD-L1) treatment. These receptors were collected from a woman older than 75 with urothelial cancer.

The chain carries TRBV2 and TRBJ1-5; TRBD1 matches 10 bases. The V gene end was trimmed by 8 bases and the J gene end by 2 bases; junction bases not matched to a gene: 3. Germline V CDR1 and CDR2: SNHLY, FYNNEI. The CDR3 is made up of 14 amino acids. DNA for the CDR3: TGTGCCAGCGGGACAGGGGCTCGCAATCAGCCCCAGCATTTT. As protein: CASGTGARNQPQHF.

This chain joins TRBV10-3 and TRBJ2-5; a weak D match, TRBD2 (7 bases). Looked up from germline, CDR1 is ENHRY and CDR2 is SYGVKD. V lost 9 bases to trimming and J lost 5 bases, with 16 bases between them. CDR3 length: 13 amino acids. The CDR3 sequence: CAMGGGGVETQYF. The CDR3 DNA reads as TGTGCCATGGGTGGCGGGGGCGTGGAGACCCAGTACTTC.

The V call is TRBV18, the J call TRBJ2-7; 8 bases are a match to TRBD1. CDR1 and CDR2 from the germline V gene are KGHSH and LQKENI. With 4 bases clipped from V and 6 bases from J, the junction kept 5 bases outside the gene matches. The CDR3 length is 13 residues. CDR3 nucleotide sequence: TGTGCCAGCTCACAGACAGGGGATCGCGAGCAGTACTTC. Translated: CASSQTGDREQYF.

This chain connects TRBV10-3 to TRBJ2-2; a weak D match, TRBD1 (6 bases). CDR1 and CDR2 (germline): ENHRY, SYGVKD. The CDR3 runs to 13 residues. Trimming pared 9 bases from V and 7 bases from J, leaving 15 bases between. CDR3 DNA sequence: TGTGCCATTTTACAGGGCGAGGGCGGGGAGCTGTTTTTT. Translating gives CAILQGEGGELFF.

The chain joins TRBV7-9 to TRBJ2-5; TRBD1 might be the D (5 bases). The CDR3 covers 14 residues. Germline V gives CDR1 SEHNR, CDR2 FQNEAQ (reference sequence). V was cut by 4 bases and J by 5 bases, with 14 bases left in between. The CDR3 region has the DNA TGTGCCAGCAGCTCAGGGATCTCGTCGGAGACCCAGTACTTC. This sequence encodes CASSSGISSETQYF.

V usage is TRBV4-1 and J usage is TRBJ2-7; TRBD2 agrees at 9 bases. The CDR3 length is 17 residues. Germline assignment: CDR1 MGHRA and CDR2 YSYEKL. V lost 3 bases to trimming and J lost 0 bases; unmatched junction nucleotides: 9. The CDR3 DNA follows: TGCGCCAGCAGCCAGGACCTAAGCGGGAGGAGCTCCTACGAGCAGTACTTC. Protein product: CASSQDLSGRSSYEQYF.

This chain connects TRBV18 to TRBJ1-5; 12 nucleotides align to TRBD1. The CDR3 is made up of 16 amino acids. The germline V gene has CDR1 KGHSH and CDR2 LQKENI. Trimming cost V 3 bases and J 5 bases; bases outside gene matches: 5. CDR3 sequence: CASSPRDRGRYQPQHF. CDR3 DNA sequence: TGTGCCAGCTCACCCCGGGACAGGGGGCGTTATCAGCCCCAGCATTTT. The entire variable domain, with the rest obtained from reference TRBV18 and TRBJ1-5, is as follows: NAGVMQNPRHLVRRRGQEARLRCSPMKGHSHVYWYRQLPEEGLKFMVYLQKENIIDESGMPKERFSAEFPKEGPSILRIQQVVRGDSAAYFCASSPRDRGRYQPQHFGDGTRLSIL.

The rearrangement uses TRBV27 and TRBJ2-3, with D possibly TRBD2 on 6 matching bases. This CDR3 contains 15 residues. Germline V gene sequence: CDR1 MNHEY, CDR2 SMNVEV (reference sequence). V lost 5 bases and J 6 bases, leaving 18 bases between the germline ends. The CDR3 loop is CASSAMTRTFDTQYF. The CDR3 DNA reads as TGTGCCAGCAGTGCCATGACTAGAACATTCGATACGCAGTATTTT.

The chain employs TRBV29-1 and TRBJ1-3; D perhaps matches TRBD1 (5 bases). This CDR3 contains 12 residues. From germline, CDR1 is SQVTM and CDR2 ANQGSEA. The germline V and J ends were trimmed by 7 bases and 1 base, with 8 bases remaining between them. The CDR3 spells CSARTSGNTIYF. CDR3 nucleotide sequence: TGCAGCGCACGGACATCTGGAAACACCATATATTTT.

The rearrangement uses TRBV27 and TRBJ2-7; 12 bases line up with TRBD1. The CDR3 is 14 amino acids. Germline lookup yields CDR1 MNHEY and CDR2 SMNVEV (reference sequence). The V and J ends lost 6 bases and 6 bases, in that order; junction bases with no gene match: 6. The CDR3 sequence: CASSSGTGGAEQYF. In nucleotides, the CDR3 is TGTGCCAGCAGCTCCGGGACAGGGGGCGCCGAGCAGTACTTC.

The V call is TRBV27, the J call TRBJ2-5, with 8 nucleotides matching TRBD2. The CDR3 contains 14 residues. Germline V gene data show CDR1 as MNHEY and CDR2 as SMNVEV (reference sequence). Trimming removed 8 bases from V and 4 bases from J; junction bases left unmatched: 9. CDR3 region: CASALAGGGETQYF. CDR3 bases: TGTGCCAGCGCCCTGGCGGGGGGAGGAGAGACCCAGTACTTC.

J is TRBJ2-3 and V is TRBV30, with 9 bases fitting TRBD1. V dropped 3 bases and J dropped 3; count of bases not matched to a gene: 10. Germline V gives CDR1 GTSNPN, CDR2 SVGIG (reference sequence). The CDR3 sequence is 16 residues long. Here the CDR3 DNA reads TGTGCCTGGAGCCCTCCGGGACAGGGAGTAACAGATACGCAGTATTTT. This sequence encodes CAWSPPGQGVTDTQYF. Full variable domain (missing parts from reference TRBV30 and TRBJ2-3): SQTIHQWPATLVQPVGSPLSLECTVEGTSNPNLYWYRQAAGRGLQLLFYSVGIGQISSEVPQNLSASRPQDRQFILSSKKLLLSDSGFYLCAWSPPGQGVTDTQYFGPGTRLTVL.

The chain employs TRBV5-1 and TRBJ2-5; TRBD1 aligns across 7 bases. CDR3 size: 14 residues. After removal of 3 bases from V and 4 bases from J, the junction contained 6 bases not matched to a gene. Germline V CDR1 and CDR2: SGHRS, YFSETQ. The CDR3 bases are TGCGCCAGCAGCTCCGGGACAGCGAGAGAGACCCAGTACTTC. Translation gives CASSSGTARETQYF.

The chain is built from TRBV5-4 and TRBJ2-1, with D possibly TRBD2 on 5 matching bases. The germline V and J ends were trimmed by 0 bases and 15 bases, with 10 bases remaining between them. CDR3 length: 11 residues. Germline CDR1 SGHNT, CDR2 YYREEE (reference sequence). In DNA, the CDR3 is TGTGCCAGCAGCTTGGGGGGAGCCAGGTTCTTC. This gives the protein CASSLGGARFF.

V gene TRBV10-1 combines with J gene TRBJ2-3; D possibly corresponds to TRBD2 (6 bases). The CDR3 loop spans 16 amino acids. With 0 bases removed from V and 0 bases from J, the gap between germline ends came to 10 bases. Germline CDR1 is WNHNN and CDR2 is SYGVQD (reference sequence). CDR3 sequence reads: CASSESASGSTDTQYF. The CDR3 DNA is TGCGCCAGCAGTGAGTCTGCCAGCGGGAGCACAGATACGCAGTATTTT.

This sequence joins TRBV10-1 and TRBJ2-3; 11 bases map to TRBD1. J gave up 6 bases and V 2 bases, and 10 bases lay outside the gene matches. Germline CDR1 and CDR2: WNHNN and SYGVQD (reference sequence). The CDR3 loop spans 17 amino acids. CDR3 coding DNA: TGCGCCAGCAGTGAGAGTAGGGGACAGGGGGGCCGTGATACGCAGTATTTT. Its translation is CASSESRGQGGRDTQYF.

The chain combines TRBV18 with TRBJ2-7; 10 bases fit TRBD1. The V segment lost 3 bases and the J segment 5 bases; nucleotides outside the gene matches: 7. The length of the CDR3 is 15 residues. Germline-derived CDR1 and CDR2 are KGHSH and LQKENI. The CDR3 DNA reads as TGTGCCAGCTCACCCCGGGACAGGGGTTTGGACGAGCAGTACTTC. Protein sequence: CASSPRDRGLDEQYF.

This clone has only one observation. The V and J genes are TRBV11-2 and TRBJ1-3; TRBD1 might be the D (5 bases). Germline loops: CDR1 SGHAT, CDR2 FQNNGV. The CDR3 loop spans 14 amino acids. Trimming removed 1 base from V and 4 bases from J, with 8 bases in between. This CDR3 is CASSLGGYGNTIYF. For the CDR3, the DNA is TGTGCCAGCAGCTTAGGGGGCTACGGAAACACCATATATTTT.

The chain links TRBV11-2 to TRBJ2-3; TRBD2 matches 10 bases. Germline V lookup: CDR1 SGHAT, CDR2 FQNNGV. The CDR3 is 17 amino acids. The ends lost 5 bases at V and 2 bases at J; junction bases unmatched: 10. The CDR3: CASSPGLAVSITDTQYF. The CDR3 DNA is TGTGCCAGCAGCCCAGGACTAGCGGTTTCTATCACAGATACGCAGTATTTT.

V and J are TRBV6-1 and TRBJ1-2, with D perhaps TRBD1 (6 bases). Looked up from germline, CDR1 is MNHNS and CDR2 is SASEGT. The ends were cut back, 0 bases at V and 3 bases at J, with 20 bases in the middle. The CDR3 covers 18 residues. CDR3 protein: CASSEARGTTPWDYGYTF. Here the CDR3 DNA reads TGTGCCAGCAGTGAAGCAAGGGGGACCACCCCTTGGGACTATGGCTACACCTTC.

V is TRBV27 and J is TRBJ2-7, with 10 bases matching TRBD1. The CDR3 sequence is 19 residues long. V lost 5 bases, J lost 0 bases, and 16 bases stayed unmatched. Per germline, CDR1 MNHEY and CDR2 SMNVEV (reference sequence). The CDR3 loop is CASSTHDRGQGTYSYEQYF. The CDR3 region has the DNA TGTGCCAGCAGTACCCACGACAGGGGGCAAGGCACCTACTCCTACGAGCAGTACTTC.

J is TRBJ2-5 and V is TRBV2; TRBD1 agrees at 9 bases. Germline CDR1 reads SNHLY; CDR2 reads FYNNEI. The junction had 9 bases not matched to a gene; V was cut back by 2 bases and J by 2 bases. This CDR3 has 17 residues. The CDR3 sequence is CASSERVATGGQETQYF. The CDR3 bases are TGTGCCAGCAGTGAAAGGGTGGCGACAGGGGGACAAGAGACCCAGTACTTC.

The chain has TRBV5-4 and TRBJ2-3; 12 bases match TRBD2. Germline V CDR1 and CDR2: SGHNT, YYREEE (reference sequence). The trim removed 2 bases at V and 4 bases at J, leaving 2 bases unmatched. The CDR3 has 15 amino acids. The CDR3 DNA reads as TGTGCCAGCAGCTTTAGACTAGCGGGAGCAGATACGCAGTATTTT. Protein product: CASSFRLAGADTQYF.

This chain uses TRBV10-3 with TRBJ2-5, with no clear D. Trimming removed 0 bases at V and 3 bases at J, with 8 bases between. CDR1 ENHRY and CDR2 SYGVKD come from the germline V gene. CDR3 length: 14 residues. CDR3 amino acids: CAISESGTEETQYF. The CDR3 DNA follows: TGTGCCATCAGTGAGTCCGGTACGGAAGAGACCCAGTACTTC.

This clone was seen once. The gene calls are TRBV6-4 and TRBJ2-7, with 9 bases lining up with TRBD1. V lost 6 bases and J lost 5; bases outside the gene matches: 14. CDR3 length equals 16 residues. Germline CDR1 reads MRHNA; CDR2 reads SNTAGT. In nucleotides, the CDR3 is TGTGCCAGCAGCAATACACCGGGACAGGGATTCCACGAGCAGTACTTC. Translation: CASSNTPGQGFHEQYF.

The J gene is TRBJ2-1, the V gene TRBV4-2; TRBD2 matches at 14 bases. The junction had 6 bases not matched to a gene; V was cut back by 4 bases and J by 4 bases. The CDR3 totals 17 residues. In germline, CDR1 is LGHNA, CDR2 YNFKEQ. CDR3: CASSPRLAGGEYNEQFF. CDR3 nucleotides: TGTGCCAGCAGCCCAAGACTAGCGGGAGGGGAATACAATGAGCAGTTCTTC.

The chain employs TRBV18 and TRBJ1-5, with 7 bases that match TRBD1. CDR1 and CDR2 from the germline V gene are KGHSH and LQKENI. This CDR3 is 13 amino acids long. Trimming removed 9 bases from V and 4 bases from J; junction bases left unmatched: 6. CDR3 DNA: TGTGCCAGTTCGGGACAGATGAATCAGCCCCAGCATTTT. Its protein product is CASSGQMNQPQHF.